This T cell receptor beta chain was identified in a study of CD8+ T cells in alopecia areata. General study points: Possibly because of HLA-related factors, TCR sharing was less clear across patients than in mice.

Treatment denoted: oral pan-JAK inhibitor, 5-10 mg twice daily. Worth noting for this clone: Its antigen is as yet unknown.

Extracted from the samples, RNA was reverse transcribed into cDNA to serve as the sequencing template. The repertoire was sequenced with immunoSEQ multiplex PCR; TCRdb's copy has only in-frame clones and lacks some. The data contain 130,000 or so clones, approximately 90% of them singletons. Here the sequenced sample was CD8+ T cells sorted from blood, taken at week 4, from a patient treated with tofacitinib. The sequence came from a human donor with alopecia areata.

The CDR3 protein is CSVDESLQGPHYGYTF. As DNA, the CDR3 is TGCAGCGTTGACGAGTCGTTACAAGGACCGCACTATGGCTACACCTTC. J is TRBJ1-2 and V is TRBV29-1; unclear D gene. The ends were cut back, 3 bases at V and 3 bases at J, with 20 bases in the middle. Per the germline V gene, CDR1 is SQVTM and CDR2 is ANQGSEA. CDR3 length: 16 amino acids.